The 28 T cell receptor beta chains below all came from one sample that was sequenced in a study of T cells in Graves' hyperthyroidism and ophthalmopathy. RNA transcripts gave rise to amplified TCR beta CDR3 regions. HTBI primers were the set used in a first-round RT-PCR of the TCR CDR3. TCRdb independently ran MiXCR on the multiplex PCR reads; one entry per CDR3 protein. The data contain a few hundred thousand distinct CDR3 sequences, 15% to 19% of them singletons. Sequencing was performed on blood. These receptors all come from a woman aged 18-30 years with Graves' hyperthyroidism that later progressed to Graves' ophthalmopathy.

The V call is TRBV28, the J call TRBJ1-2, with D hard to call. The CDR3 runs 13 residues. Germline V CDR1 and CDR2: MDHEN, SYDVKM. Trimming removed 3 bases at V and 8 bases at J, with 13 bases between. CDR3 bases: TGTGCCAGCAGTTTCGCGGACCTCGCGGGCTACACCTTC. Amino acids: CASSFADLAGYTF.

This clonotype appeared a few times. At one end, the junction sequence differs from germline, possibly due to a read error. Here the CDR3 DNA reads TGTGCCGGCAGCTTAGGGGCAGAAACGAACACTGAAGCTTTCTTT. Its protein is CAGSLGAETNTEAFF. This rearrangement joins TRBV7-9 to TRBJ1-1; possible D gene TRBD1, 5 bases. This CDR3 is built from 15 residues. Germline values: CDR1 SEHNR, CDR2 FQNEAQ (reference sequence).

This clonotype was detected only a few times. The chain carries TRBV3-1 and TRBJ2-3; 11 bases fit TRBD2. The CDR3 length is 22 residues. After removal of 1 base from V and 2 bases from J, the junction contained 20 bases not matched to a gene. Germline V gene sequence: CDR1 LGHDT, CDR2 YNNKEL (reference sequence). The DNA for the CDR3 is TGTGCCAGCAGCCAAGTTCCCTTCAGGCCCATGACTAGCGGGAAAGTCACAGATACGCAGTATTTT. Amino acids: CASSQVPFRPMTSGKVTDTQYF.

This clonotype was detected ten times or more. V is TRBV7-9 and J is TRBJ1-2; 7 bases align to TRBD1. With 3 bases clipped from V and 8 bases from J, the junction kept 6 bases outside the gene matches. CDR3 length equals 13 residues. The germline V gene has CDR1 SEHNR and CDR2 FQNEAQ (reference sequence). The CDR3 sequence: CASSFGQAWGYTF. In DNA form, the CDR3 reads TGTGCCAGCAGCTTCGGACAGGCGTGGGGCTACACCTTC. The full variable domain, its missing parts supplied by reference TRBV7-9 and TRBJ1-2, is DTGVSQNPRHKITKRGQNVTFRCDPISEHNRLYWYRQTLGQGPEFLTYFQNEAQLEKSRLLSDRFSAERPKGSFSTLEIQRTEQGDSAMYLCASSFGQAWGYTFGSGTRLTVV.

This chain connects TRBV12-3 or TRBV12-4 to TRBJ1-2; perhaps TRBD1 as D (5 bases). The germline V and J ends were trimmed by 4 bases and 8 bases, with 11 bases remaining between them. This CDR3 is 12 amino acids long. The chain's CDR3 is CASSSTAEGYTF. The CDR3 DNA is TGTGCCAGCAGTTCGACAGCTGAGGGCTACACCTTC.

In this sample, this clonotype turned up many times. This chain joins TRBV5-5 and TRBJ2-4; a weak D match, TRBD2 (5 bases). The germline gives CDR1 SGHKS, CDR2 YYEKEE (reference sequence). CDR3 length: 15 residues. The V end was cut by 4 bases, the J end by 4 bases, with 15 bases between. For the CDR3, the DNA is TGTGCCAGCAGCCCCGTGCCGCGAGGGAAAAACATTCAGTACTTC. It translates to CASSPVPRGKNIQYF.

As DNA, the CDR3 is TGTGCCAGCAGCCAAGAACGCCTGCCGGGCCTGAGAGGAAACACCATATATTTT. Protein product: CASSQERLPGLRGNTIYF. The V call is TRBV3-1, the J call TRBJ1-3; D unclear. Deletions cut 0 bases from V and 4 bases from J, with 19 bases between. Looked up from germline, CDR1 is LGHDT and CDR2 is YNNKEL (reference sequence). CDR3 length: 18 amino acids.

This clonotype showed up just a few times. It may be a read error: a sequence one base away is much more abundant. This chain connects TRBV5-1 to TRBJ2-3, with TRBD1 matching 8 bases. Germline assignment: CDR1 SGHRS and CDR2 YFSETQ. The CDR3 is made up of 15 amino acids. The CDR3 region has the DNA TGCGCCAGCAGCAAGGGACAGGCCGCTACAGGTACGCAGTATTTT. Amino acids: CASSKGQAATGTQYF.

This clonotype was seen ten or more times. This chain joins TRBV28 and TRBJ2-1; D gene uncertain. The CDR3 totals 12 residues. With 1 base removed from V and 9 bases from J, the gap between germline ends came to 7 bases. CDR1 is MDHEN and CDR2 is SYDVKM in the germline V gene. The DNA for the CDR3 is TGTGCCAGCAGTTTATCGCTAATTGAGCAGTTCTTC. This translates into CASSLSLIEQFF.

This clonotype was seen more than once but under ten times. The chain has TRBV5-1 and TRBJ2-3; the D is unclear. The CDR3 loop spans 15 amino acids. The germline gives CDR1 SGHRS, CDR2 YFSETQ. Trimming removed 1 base from V and 0 bases from J, with 9 bases in between. The CDR3 spells CASSLTSPSTDTQYF. CDR3 coding DNA: TGCGCCAGCAGCTTGACGAGCCCTAGCACAGATACGCAGTATTTT.

As concerns this clonotype: A much larger clone lies one base from this, so it may be a read error. The rearrangement joins TRBV7-8 to TRBJ2-1, with 7 bases identical to TRBD1. Germline-derived CDR1 and CDR2 are SGHVS and FQNEAQ. This CDR3 has 14 amino acids. CDR3 sequence reads: CASSFGTDDNGQFF. CDR3 coding DNA: TGTGCCAGCAGTTTCGGGACAGATGACAATGGGCAGTTCTTC.

The chain joins TRBV20-1 to TRBJ1-5, with 9 bases matching TRBD1. The V segment lost 0 bases and the J segment 6 bases; nucleotides outside the gene matches: 3. Germline loops: CDR1 DFQATT, CDR2 SNEGSKA (reference sequence). The CDR3 length is 14 residues. The DNA for the CDR3 is TGCAGTGCTAGAGATCGGACAGGGGCTCAGCCCCAGCATTTT. Translated, it gives CSARDRTGAQPQHF.

This clonotype was recorded a few times. This rearrangement joins TRBV5-1 to TRBJ1-2; TRBD1 might be the D (6 bases). Between the trimmed V and J ends, which lost 4 bases and 5 bases, there was a span of 18 bases. CDR1 and CDR2 (germline): SGHRS, YFSETQ. The CDR3 sequence is 15 residues long. The CDR3 region has the DNA TGCGCCAGCAGCGTCGGATACAGGGTGGGGTATGGCTACACCTTC. This sequence encodes CASSVGYRVGYGYTF.

The CDR3 DNA is TGTGCCAGCAGTTTCCCGGGCGGGTCGGGGTATGGCTACACCTTC. Amino acid sequence: CASSFPGGSGYGYTF. The V and J genes are TRBV28 and TRBJ1-2, with D uncertain. Trimming removed 3 bases at V and 5 bases at J, with 16 bases between. Germline CDR1 and CDR2: MDHEN and SYDVKM. CDR3 length: 15 residues.

Only a few counts were recorded for this clonotype. The V call is TRBV7-2, the J call TRBJ2-4; 10 bases are a match to TRBD1. CDR1 SGHTA and CDR2 FQGNSA come from the germline V gene. Trimming removed 3 bases from V and 6 bases from J; junction bases left unmatched: 2. This CDR3 contains 14 residues. CDR3 sequence reads: CASSFRTGGNIQYF. The CDR3 nucleotides read TGTGCCAGCAGCTTCAGGACAGGGGGAAACATTCAGTACTTC.

This clonotype was detected many times. CDR3 in amino acids: CASSPKNGYREQYF. The CDR3 nucleotides read TGTGCCAGCAGCCCCAAGAACGGATATCGCGAGCAGTACTTC. The genes are TRBV11-2 and TRBJ2-7, with D unresolved. This CDR3 has 14 amino acids. Trimming removed 5 bases from V and 6 bases from J, with 17 bases in between. CDR1 and CDR2 (germline): SGHAT, FQNNGV.

This clonotype appeared many times. The chain recombines TRBV6-1 with TRBJ2-7; maybe TRBD1 (6 bases). The germline V gene has CDR1 MNHNS and CDR2 SASEGT. The CDR3 is 14 amino acids. V lost 5 bases and J lost 3, with 14 bases in between. CDR3 DNA sequence: TGTGCCAGCAGTTACAGCGGACAGTTCTACGAGCAGTACTTC. Translation: CASSYSGQFYEQYF.

This clonotype turned up a few times. The gene calls are TRBV24-1 and TRBJ1-1; 7 nucleotides match TRBD1. V lost 3 bases to trimming and J lost 7 bases; unmatched junction nucleotides: 4. Germline lookup yields CDR1 KGHDR and CDR2 SFDVKD. This CDR3 has 13 amino acids. In DNA form, the CDR3 reads TGTGCCACCAGTGATGAAGGGACAGTTGAAGCTTTCTTT. Translated, it gives CATSDEGTVEAFF.

This sequence joins TRBV9 and TRBJ2-2; the D gene is possibly TRBD1 (6 bases). Germline V CDR1 and CDR2: SGDLS, YYNGEE. Trimming took off 7 bases at V and 2 bases at J, with 12 bases between the two ends. The CDR3 runs 14 residues. The CDR3 nucleotides read TGTGCCAGCGCGACAGGAGTTAACACCGGGGAGCTGTTTTTT. It translates to CASATGVNTGELFF.

The chain uses TRBV19 and TRBJ2-1; D not certain. The CDR3 totals 13 residues. V was cut by 2 bases and J by 5 bases, with 7 bases left in between. Germline loops: CDR1 LNHDA, CDR2 SQIVND (reference sequence). The CDR3 coding sequence is TGTGCCAGTAGTATAATGGGCGACAATGAGCAGTTCTTC. Its protein product is CASSIMGDNEQFF.

Ten or more counts support this clonotype. The rearrangement links TRBV13 to TRBJ2-1, with D hard to call. Trimming cost V 0 bases and J 7 bases, with 4 bases left between them. The CDR3 is 12 residues long. Germline V gives CDR1 PRHDT, CDR2 FYEKMQ (reference sequence). This CDR3 is CASSLGVNEQFF. DNA for the CDR3: TGTGCCAGCAGCTTAGGGGTTAATGAGCAGTTCTTC.

The chain employs TRBV2 and TRBJ2-5, with D hard to call. CDR3 length equals 15 residues. V lost 7 bases and J lost 1, with 16 bases in between. The germline V gene has CDR1 SNHLY and CDR2 FYNNEI. CDR3 protein: CASKLLMGPQETQYF. CDR3 nucleotides: TGTGCCAGCAAGCTTCTAATGGGCCCCCAAGAGACCCAGTACTTC. Supplemented by reference TRBV2 and TRBJ2-5, the full variable domain reads EPEVTQTPSHQVTQMGQEVILRCVPISNHLYFYWYRQILGQKVEFLVSFYNNEISEKSEIFDDQFSVERPDGSNFTLKIRSTKLEDSAMYFCASKLLMGPQETQYFGPGTRLLVL.

This chain links TRBV14 with TRBJ2-7; no clear D. The V and J ends lost 1 base and 2 bases respectively, with 12 bases between them. The CDR3 contains 15 residues. Per germline, CDR1 SGHDN and CDR2 FVKESK. As DNA, the CDR3 is TGTGCCAGCAGCCAAGTTCCAGGTCGCACCTACGAGCAGTACTTC. Protein: CASSQVPGRTYEQYF.

The V and J genes are TRBV20-1 and TRBJ2-1; 7 bases are a match to TRBD2. Germline assignment: CDR1 DFQATT and CDR2 SNEGSKA (reference sequence). V shed 6 bases and J 0 bases; nucleotides not matched to a gene: 5. This CDR3 comprises 14 residues. The CDR3 reads CSAPGLPSYNEQFF. CDR3 DNA sequence: TGCAGTGCGCCGGGACTACCCTCCTACAATGAGCAGTTCTTC.

This chain joins TRBV5-1 and TRBJ2-1; 8 nucleotides align to TRBD2. Trimming took 3 bases from V and 3 from J; bases not matched to a gene: 5. This CDR3 is 15 amino acids long. CDR1 and CDR2 from the germline V gene are SGHRS and YFSETQ. The CDR3 DNA sequence: TGCGCCAGCAGCTCGGCCGGGACTAGCTACAATGAGCAGTTCTTC. Residues: CASSSAGTSYNEQFF.

This clonotype was picked up many times. J is TRBJ1-1 and V is TRBV28; D possibly corresponds to TRBD1 (5 bases). In germline, CDR1 is MDHEN, CDR2 SYDVKM. Between the trimmed V and J ends, which lost 5 bases and 0 bases, there was a span of 19 bases. CDR3 size: 17 residues. CDR3 amino acids: CASSPLPGTGMNTEAFF. The CDR3 nucleotides read TGTGCCAGCAGTCCCCTGCCCGGGACGGGAATGAACACTGAAGCTTTCTTT.

The chain couples TRBV28 to TRBJ2-3; TRBD1 is a possible D gene (6 bases). The V gene's germline CDR1 is MDHEN and CDR2 SYDVKM. The V gene lost 2 bases and the J gene lost 0 bases, with 12 bases spanning the gap. The CDR3 is made up of 16 amino acids. CDR3 amino acids: CASSLLGTPSTDTQYF. As DNA, the CDR3 is TGTGCCAGCAGTTTACTCGGGACACCTAGCACAGATACGCAGTATTTT.

This clonotype was seen at least ten times. This chain joins TRBV3-1 and TRBJ2-5, with D perhaps TRBD1 (5 bases). Trimming took off 2 bases at V and 5 bases at J, with 15 bases between the two ends. The germline V gene has CDR1 LGHDT and CDR2 YNNKEL (reference sequence). The length of the CDR3 is 15 residues. The CDR3 sequence: CASSQQGFVRETQYF. CDR3 sequence (DNA): TGTGCCAGCAGCCAACAGGGATTTGTTAGGGAGACCCAGTACTTC.